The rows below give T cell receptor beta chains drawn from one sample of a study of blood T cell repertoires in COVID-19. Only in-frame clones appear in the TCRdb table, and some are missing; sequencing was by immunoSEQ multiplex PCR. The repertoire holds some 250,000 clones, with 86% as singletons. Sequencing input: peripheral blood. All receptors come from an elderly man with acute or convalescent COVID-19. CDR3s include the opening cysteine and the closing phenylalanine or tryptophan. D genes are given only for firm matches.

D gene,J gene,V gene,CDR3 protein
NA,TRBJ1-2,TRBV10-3,CAISDGTSNYGYTF
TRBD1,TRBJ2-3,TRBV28,CASRRDRGRLTDTQYF
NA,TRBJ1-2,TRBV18,CASSPKTGPTEGGYTF
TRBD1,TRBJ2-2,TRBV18,CASSPGQRELFF
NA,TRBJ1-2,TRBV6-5,CASSYSTNGDYGYTF
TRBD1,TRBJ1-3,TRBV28,CASSPYRDSGNTIYF
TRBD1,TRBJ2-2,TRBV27,CASSSRDRGGELFF
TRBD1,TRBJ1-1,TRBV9,CASSVLGTGYTEAFF
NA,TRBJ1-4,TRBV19,CASTRGLREKLFF
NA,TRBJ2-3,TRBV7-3,CASSLTRGDTQYF
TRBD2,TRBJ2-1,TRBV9,CASSVLGSGNEQFF
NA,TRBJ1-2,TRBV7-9,CASSTPNYGYTF
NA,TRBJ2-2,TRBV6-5,CASSYRGRTGELFF
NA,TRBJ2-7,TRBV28,CASKRVRRDEQYF
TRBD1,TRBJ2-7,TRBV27,CASSSIDRGNEQYF
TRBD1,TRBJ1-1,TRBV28,CASTLNPRTGGEAFF
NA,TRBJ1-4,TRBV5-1,CASSFGRGEKLFF
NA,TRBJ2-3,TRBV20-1,CSASAGASTDTQYF
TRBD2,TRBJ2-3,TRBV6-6,CASRGGGSDTQYF
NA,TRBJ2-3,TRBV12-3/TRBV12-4,CASSSENTDTQYF
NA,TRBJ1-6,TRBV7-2,CASRGWSGNSPLHF
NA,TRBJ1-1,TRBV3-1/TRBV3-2,CASSPGVNTEAFF
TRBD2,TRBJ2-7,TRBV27,CASSHGTSGTLRSYEQYF
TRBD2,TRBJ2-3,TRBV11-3,CASSPGVAGDVGTDTQYF
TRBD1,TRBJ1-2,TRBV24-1,CATRDSLYGYTF
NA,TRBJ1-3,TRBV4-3,CASSQGPGTGNTIYF
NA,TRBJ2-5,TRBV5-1,CASSEGGSRDIGETQYF
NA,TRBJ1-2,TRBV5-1,CASSKALGDYGYTF
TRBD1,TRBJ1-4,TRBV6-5,CASSSDRGKLFF
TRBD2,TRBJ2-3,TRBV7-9,CASSPRAGGTDTQYF
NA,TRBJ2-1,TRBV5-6,CASSRLQGMVGNEQFF
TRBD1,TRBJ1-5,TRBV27,CASSRGDISNQPQHF
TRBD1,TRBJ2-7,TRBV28,CASSPSGTASYEQYF
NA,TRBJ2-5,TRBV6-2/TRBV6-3,CASSYDGIQETQYF
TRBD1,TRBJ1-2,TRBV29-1,CSGGGTDYGYTF
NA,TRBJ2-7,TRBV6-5,CASSKDSSYEQYF
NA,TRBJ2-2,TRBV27,CASSLRRENTGELFF
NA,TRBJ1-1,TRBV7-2,CASSLAASRGNTEAFF
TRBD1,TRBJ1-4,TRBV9,CASSVDRGNEKLFF
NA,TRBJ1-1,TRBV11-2,CASSPRGRGTEAFF
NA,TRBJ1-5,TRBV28,CASSTLWGLNQPQHF
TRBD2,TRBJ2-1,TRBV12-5,CASADQMEGTSGNWGGGEQFF
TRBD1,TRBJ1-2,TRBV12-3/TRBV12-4,CASNMYRGYGYTF
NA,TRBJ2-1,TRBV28,CASGGSSYNEQFF
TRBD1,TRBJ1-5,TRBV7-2,CASGRTGDRSNQPQHF
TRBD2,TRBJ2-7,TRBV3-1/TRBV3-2,CASSQVSGRASYEQYF
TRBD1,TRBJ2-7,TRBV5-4,CASSFPGQGAYEQYF
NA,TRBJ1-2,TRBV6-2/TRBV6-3,CASSPPRIYGYTF
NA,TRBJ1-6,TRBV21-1,CASSKERTDVDSPLHF
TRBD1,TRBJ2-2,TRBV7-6,CASSSGTGGTGELFF
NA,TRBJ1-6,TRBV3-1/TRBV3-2,CASSQGWTAENSPLHF